This T cell receptor (beta chain) was sequenced during a study of Graves' ophthalmopathy and Graves' hyperthyroidism. The CDR3 has 13 residues. CDR1 SQVTM and CDR2 ANQGSEA come from the germline V gene. With respect to this clonotype: One end of the junction does not line up with germline, which may come from a read error.

As the template, RNA transcripts were used to amplify TCR beta CDR3 regions. In the first round, RT-PCR was carried out with HTBI primers, and a multiplex PCR formed the second round. TCRdb recomputed calls from the multiplex PCR reads with MiXCR, one row per CDR3 protein. The profile shows about 1.2 million distinct CDR3 sequences, 35% to 40% of them singletons. The sequenced sample consisted of peripheral blood or thyroid tissue (not recorded which). This receptor was taken from an adult man with Graves' hyperthyroidism. The chain uses TRBV29-1 and TRBJ2-5, with D perhaps TRBD1 (6 bases). CDR3 in amino acids: CSVDGQGLEAQYF. CDR3 nucleotides: TGCAGCGTTGATGGGCAGGGGTTAGAGGCCCAGTACTTC.